This TCR beta chain was retrieved from a study of blood T cell repertoires in COVID-19. This table comes from immunoSEQ multiplex PCR, and its TCRdb copy is limited to in-frame clones, with some not included. Of around 91,000 clones detected, 75% to 85% appear once; the ten largest clones hold about a sixth. The length of the CDR3 is 13 residues. The V end was cut by 4 bases, the J end by 8 bases, with 14 bases between. Germline CDR1 reads MGHRA; CDR2 reads YSYEKL. The source is a woman older than 75 with active or convalescent COVID-19. Sequencing input: peripheral blood. The V and J genes are TRBV4-1 and TRBJ1-1; D is undetermined. DNA for the CDR3: TGCGCCAGCAGCCTCCAGCCAGAGGAAGAAGCTTTCTTT. Protein sequence: CASSLQPEEEAFF.